A single TCR beta chain is shown here with its context. Its antigen remains unidentified. No base-level quality is on record; no much larger clone is a single base apart. The data derive from a study of T cell responses to AZD1222 COVID-19 vaccine (dated by TCRdb to the early 2020s). Regarding the research as a whole: A total of about 230 trial participants underwent TCR sequencing, of whom 207 received two doses of AZD1222 and some 25 received two doses of the MenACWY control vaccine. Trial participants were enrolled by age into subgroups of 18-55, 56-69 and 70-plus years, and around 150, 29 and 61 TCR-sequenced participants, respectively, were included in these subgroups. Study-level results and caveats: Conclusions about previously exposed vaccinees were limited because only a handful of AZD1222 recipients were SARS-CoV-2 seropositive at baseline. Participants were mostly white British and included more females than males, and it was suggested by the authors that clonal diversity may have been underestimated. The whole spike protein was spanned by vaccine-associated CD4 TCRs, and dominant responses were seen in regions 160-218 and 743-854. Epitopes outside the regions mutated in the B.1.351 and B.1.1.7 variants were reportedly recognized by nearly half of the unique spike-specific TCRs. In the small 56-69-year group, the increase in depth fell short of significance, most likely because of low power. No day 14 peak-response samples were available, so repertoires were characterized only after the peak T cell response. After two AZD1222 doses, spike-specific TCR breadth and depth were significantly higher than at day 0 and than in MenACWY recipients.

The time point tag for this specimen amounts to: about 28 days (+/-7) after the second vaccine dose. AZD1222 recipients given second doses at about 4 weeks or at about 12 weeks were pooled, since spike-specific TCR depth and breadth were not found to differ between the two schedules. Samples from vaccinated people were obtained from the UK trials COV001 and COV002, which included a single-blind randomized controlled phase 2/3 trial of AZD1222 (ChAdOx1 nCoV-19) in healthy adults. For TCRbeta chain sequencing, PBMC samples were collected from trial participants at day 0 and at day 28 after the second dose. The CDR3 regions of human TCRbeta chains were analyzed by immunosequencing. The authors processed their data as follows. TCRs in the repertoires were matched against a reference library of SARS-CoV-2-specific TCRs that had been generated with the MIRA antigen-specificity platform. Breadth was defined as the fraction of unique TCRs that were SARS-CoV-2-associated. Depth was defined as the fraction of total T cells that were SARS-CoV-2-associated. Using the MIRA data, every spike-specific TCR was mapped to the spike region that the TCR reacted to and assigned to either a CD4 or a CD8 class. Log10-transformed breadth and depth values were compared by one-way ANOVA with Sidak's multiple comparisons tests. As stored in TCRdb, this immuneACCESS dataset retains in-frame rearrangements with V and J assigned. A fraction of the clones does not appear; measured against another copy, unresolved V genes explain less than half of the discrepancy, and the remainder lacks a known reason. D and trimming come from the DNA, and the V and J calls and clone size come from that table. Within this sample are some 130,000 clones, with 70% to 90% of them counted one time only. In total, the top ten clones hold about 9.5% of the sample.

CDR1 and CDR2 (SNHLY, FYNNEI) derive from the germline V gene. The CDR3 sequence holds 11 residues, the cysteine and phenylalanine included. Only the CDR3 DNA stays, 33 bases, in frame from base 1. V loses 1 base, J loses 4 bases, and the germline ends lie 1 base apart. Here the sequenced sample was peripheral blood, taken 28 days after the second AZD1222 dose. Here the chain combines TRBV2 and TRBJ1-2, with the D gene call left open. The sequence was obtained from an adult who received the AZD1222 COVID-19 vaccine. The CDR3 reads as follows: CASSEGYGYTF. The DNA sequence is as follows: TGTGCCAGCAGTGAAGGCTATGGCTACACCTTC.